Presented here are 2 T cell receptor beta chains from one specimen sequenced in a study of blood T cell repertoires in COVID-19. TCRdb's copy holds only in-frame clones and misses some; the assay was immunoSEQ multiplex PCR. The data hold about 110,000 clones, with roughly 70% observed a single time. Sequenced sample: peripheral blood. All receptors come from a human donor with acute or convalescent COVID-19. The donor label of this sample is uncertain.

The rearrangement joins TRBV27 to TRBJ1-2; unclear D gene. The CDR3 loop spans 13 amino acids. V gave up 5 bases and J gave up 5 bases, with 12 bases separating them. Germline loops: CDR1 MNHEY, CDR2 SMNVEV (reference sequence). The CDR3 here is CASSVDGGYGYTF. DNA of the CDR3: TGTGCCAGCAGTGTTGACGGCGGATATGGCTACACCTTC.

The gene calls are TRBV7-3 and TRBJ2-1, with 8 nucleotides matching TRBD1. CDR1 SGHTA and CDR2 FQGTGA come from the germline V gene. The CDR3 is 15 residues long. Trimming at V came to 1 base and at J to 7 bases, leaving 6 bases not matched to a gene. The CDR3 nucleotides are TGTGCCAGCAGCTTAAGTTGGACAGGGAAAAATGAGCAGTTCTTC. It is translated as CASSLSWTGKNEQFF.